The count of the clone carrying this T cell receptor (beta chain) is one. The antigen is not known. Data came from immunoSEQ multiplex PCR; TCRdb stores just in-frame clones and leaves some out. Of roughly 4,800 clones in the sample, roughly 96% are singletons; the top ten hold approximately 2.9%. Germline V gives CDR1 SEHNR, CDR2 FQNEAQ (reference sequence). The V gene end was trimmed by 4 bases and the J gene end by 3 bases; junction bases not matched to a gene: 2. The CDR3 covers 13 residues. The data are from a study of monozygotic twins with cystic fibrosis. Study results and limitations: Nucleotide-identical clonotype sharing was significantly higher within monozygotic CF twin pairs than between unrelated CF individuals. Co-twins had the most similar V usage for 13 of 16 pairs, J for 8. Low clonality (median around 0.0095) suggested a mostly naive repertoire.

This TCR was recovered from a boy between 2 and 10 years old with cystic fibrosis. The chain joins TRBV7-9 to TRBJ1-2; 7 nucleotides line up with TRBD1. The sequenced sample consisted of blood. The CDR3 is CASSSDRHYGYTF. In DNA, the CDR3 is TGTGCCAGCAGCTCGGACAGGCACTATGGCTACACCTTC.